A single sample is the source of the 21 T cell receptor beta chains below, sequenced in a study of early T cells in non-severe SARS-CoV-2 infection. TCRdb processed the 5' RACE reads anew with MiXCR; each CDR3 protein has one entry. Of under 85,000 distinct CDR3 sequences listed, 5% are singletons. Specimen: whole blood, collected at baseline. These receptors were collected from an adult who was a healthcare worker with PCR-confirmed SARS-CoV-2 infection or an uninfected control (not recorded which).

The chain uses TRBV18 and TRBJ2-1; unclear D gene. The CDR3 totals 16 residues. Germline V gene data show CDR1 as KGHSH and CDR2 as LQKENI. V lost 2 bases to trimming and J lost 7 bases, with 18 bases between them. The CDR3 spells CASSPFQGPDANEQFF. The CDR3 DNA is TGTGCCAGCTCACCATTCCAAGGCCCCGACGCGAATGAGCAGTTCTTC.

V gene TRBV5-4 combines with J gene TRBJ2-1, with 9 positions matching TRBD2. Germline lookup yields CDR1 SGHNT and CDR2 YYREEE (reference sequence). The CDR3 spans 16 residues. Germline trimming cut 3 bases from V and 7 bases from J; bases unmatched to any gene: 11. The CDR3 DNA is TGTGCCAGCAGCTGGTTACTAGCGGGTTCACGAAATGAGCAGTTCTTC. This sequence encodes CASSWLLAGSRNEQFF.

This clonotype was seen only a few times. This sequence joins TRBV15 and TRBJ2-2; D is uncertain. This CDR3 is 13 amino acids long. CDR1 and CDR2 (germline): LNHNV, YYDKDF (reference sequence). V was cut by 1 base and J by 4 bases, with 4 bases left in between. CDR3 sequence (DNA): TGTGCCACCAGCAGAGGTAGCACCGGGGAGCTGTTTTTT. It yields the protein CATSRGSTGELFF.

This clonotype has at least ten counts. J is TRBJ2-6 and V is TRBV6-1; no clear D gene. The ends were cut back, 4 bases at V and 1 base at J, with 5 bases in the middle. The CDR3 loop spans 14 amino acids. Germline V lookup: CDR1 MNHNS, CDR2 SASEGT. The CDR3: CASSAQSGANVLTF. The CDR3 coding sequence is TGTGCCAGCAGTGCACAGTCTGGGGCCAACGTCCTGACTTTC.

Many counts were recorded for this clonotype. The chain has TRBV12-3 or TRBV12-4 and TRBJ2-7, with 8 bases matching TRBD1. The CDR3 contains 16 residues. The V and J ends lost 5 bases and 0 bases, in that order; junction bases with no gene match: 9. CDR3 sequence: CASSAWGQASSYEQYF. CDR3 nucleotide sequence: TGTGCCAGCAGTGCATGGGGACAGGCCAGCTCCTACGAGCAGTACTTC.

This clonotype was seen repeatedly, ten times or more. The V gene is TRBV12-3 or TRBV12-4, the J gene TRBJ2-1; 9 nucleotides agree with TRBD2. The CDR3 length is 15 residues. J was trimmed by 6 bases and V by 6 bases; bases with no gene match: 9. This chain's CDR3 is CASRYSGGRTNEQFF. The DNA of the CDR3 is TGTGCCAGCAGGTATAGCGGGGGTAGGACCAATGAGCAGTTCTTC.

The rearrangement links TRBV20-1 to TRBJ2-7, with D possibly being TRBD2 (7 bases). V lost 4 bases and J 4 bases, leaving 20 bases between the germline ends. This CDR3 has 15 amino acids. CDR1 DFQATT and CDR2 SNEGSKA come from the germline V gene (reference sequence). CDR3 in amino acids: CSATAGARASYEQYF. For the CDR3, the DNA is TGCAGTGCTACCGCGGGGGCAAGGGCCTCGTACGAGCAGTACTTC.

Ten or more counts support this clonotype. The chain carries TRBV7-9 and TRBJ2-3; D is unresolved. The V and J ends lost 2 bases and 2 bases respectively, with 5 bases between them. Germline CDR1 SEHNR, CDR2 FQNEAQ (reference sequence). The CDR3 length is 13 residues. CDR3 sequence reads: CASSLWDTDTQYF. CDR3 bases: TGTGCCAGCAGCTTATGGGACACAGATACGCAGTATTTT.

In nucleotides, the CDR3 is TGTGCCAGCAACAGGGGGGCGTTACGGGAGCAGTACTTC. This gives the protein CASNRGALREQYF. The chain links TRBV28 to TRBJ2-7; 8 bases agree with TRBD1. Trimming cost V 7 bases and J 7 bases; bases outside gene matches: 9. This CDR3 has 13 amino acids. CDR1 MDHEN and CDR2 SYDVKM come from the germline V gene.

This clonotype was detected many times. The chain recombines TRBV7-9 with TRBJ2-7; D unresolved. Per the germline V gene, CDR1 is SEHNR and CDR2 is FQNEAQ (reference sequence). The CDR3 has 12 residues. V lost 2 bases, J lost 4 bases, and 6 bases lay in between. This CDR3 reads CASSLLRYEQYF. CDR3 DNA sequence: TGTGCCAGCAGCTTATTGAGGTACGAGCAGTACTTC.

The gene calls are TRBV7-9 and TRBJ2-3, with TRBD2 matching 10 bases. Germline V gene data show CDR1 as SEHNR and CDR2 as FQNEAQ (reference sequence). The CDR3 runs to 14 residues. CDR3 region: CGASGRALADTQYF. The CDR3 DNA reads as TGTGGGGCCAGCGGGAGGGCCCTGGCAGATACGCAGTATTTT.

This clonotype occurred a few times. The V and J genes are TRBV12-3 or TRBV12-4 and TRBJ1-5; D may be TRBD1 (5 bases). Deletions cut 5 bases from V and 4 bases from J, with 18 bases between. CDR3 length: 16 residues. The chain's CDR3 is CASSDNRGAGNQPQHF. Written as DNA, the CDR3 is TGTGCCAGCAGTGACAATCGAGGGGCGGGTAATCAGCCCCAGCATTTT.

This clonotype appeared many times. The rearrangement links TRBV4-2 to TRBJ2-7; no reliable D call. Trimming took off 0 bases at V and 13 bases at J, with 16 bases between the two ends. CDR1 LGHNA and CDR2 YNFKEQ come from the germline V gene. CDR3 length equals 13 residues. The CDR3 region has the DNA TGTGCCAGCAGCCAAGACTTCCGGTCGGTCTTTTACTTC. It specifies CASSQDFRSVFYF.

This chain connects TRBV29-1 to TRBJ2-3; 10 bases agree with TRBD1. CDR1 is SQVTM and CDR2 is ANQGSEA in the germline V gene. With 0 bases clipped from V and 4 bases from J, the junction kept 4 bases outside the gene matches. The CDR3 totals 15 residues. For the CDR3, the DNA is TGCAGCGTTGAAGAGACAGGGGGCTTGGCAGATACGCAGTATTTT. Translation gives CSVEETGGLADTQYF.

This sequence joins TRBV7-6 and TRBJ1-3; a possible D gene is TRBD1 (6 bases). Germline assignment: CDR1 SGHVS and CDR2 FNYEAQ. V lost 2 bases to trimming and J lost 3 bases, with 11 bases between them. This CDR3 has 15 residues. The CDR3 reads CASSLTDSNGNTIYF. In nucleotides, the CDR3 is TGTGCCAGCAGCTTAACGGACAGCAATGGAAACACCATATATTTT. The variable domain in full, completed from reference TRBV7-6 and TRBJ1-3, reads GAGVSQSPRYKVTKRGQDVALRCDPISGHVSLYWYRQALGQGPEFLTYFNYEAQQDKSGLPNDRFSAERPEGSISTLTIQRTEQRDSAMYRCASSLTDSNGNTIYFGEGSWLTVV.

This clonotype appeared many times. The chain employs TRBV7-9 and TRBJ2-7; 7 bases fit TRBD1. V lost 4 bases and J lost 3; bases outside the gene matches: 6. The CDR3 is 14 residues long. Germline lookup yields CDR1 SEHNR and CDR2 FQNEAQ (reference sequence). This CDR3 is CASSYFDRVYEQYF. The CDR3 region has the DNA TGTGCCAGCAGCTACTTCGACAGGGTCTACGAGCAGTACTTC. Drawing the rest from reference TRBV7-9 and TRBJ2-7, the complete variable domain is DTGVSQNPRHKITKRGQNVTFRCDPISEHNRLYWYRQTLGQGPEFLTYFQNEAQLEKSRLLSDRFSAERPKGSFSTLEIQRTEQGDSAMYLCASSYFDRVYEQYFGPGTRLTVT.

The gene calls are TRBV14 and TRBJ1-6; D gene ambiguous. Germline assignment: CDR1 SGHDN and CDR2 FVKESK. V lost 0 bases and J 0 bases, leaving 21 bases between the germline ends. CDR3 size: 21 residues. The CDR3 spells CASSQDRNYASPSSYNSPLHF. The CDR3, as DNA: TGTGCCAGCAGCCAAGACCGAAACTACGCCTCCCCGAGCTCCTATAATTCACCCCTCCACTTT.

As to this clonotype: Here the CDR3 omits its conserved ending phenylalanine or tryptophan, so a read error is the likely source. The chain joins TRBV7-2 to TRBJ2-7; possibly TRBD1 for D (7 bases). The CDR3 consists of 15 residues. The V and J ends lost 4 bases and 1 base respectively, with 14 bases between them. The germline V gene has CDR1 SGHTA and CDR2 FQGNSA. The CDR3 nucleotides read TGTGCCAGCAGCTGGAGGGGGCGGCAGTCCTACGAGCAGTACATC. Its translation is CASSWRGRQSYEQYI.

The sample holds a few counts of this clonotype. This rearrangement joins TRBV7-9 to TRBJ1-1, with D unresolved. CDR3 size: 16 residues. The V gene lost 4 bases and the J gene lost 0 bases, with 15 bases spanning the gap. Germline V gene sequence: CDR1 SEHNR, CDR2 FQNEAQ (reference sequence). CDR3 nucleotide sequence: TGTGCCAGCAGCTCCCGGGCGGTCGGGATGAACACTGAAGCTTTCTTT. This sequence encodes CASSSRAVGMNTEAFF.

This clonotype was observed a few times. V is TRBV12-3 or TRBV12-4 and J is TRBJ2-6; D is undetermined. V was clipped by 4 bases and J by 0 bases, with 10 bases between them. CDR3 length: 16 residues. The CDR3 region has the DNA TGTGCCAGCAGTTCTAGTCCCGACTCTGGGGCCAACGTCCTGACTTTC. As protein: CASSSSPDSGANVLTF.

CDR3 amino acids: CASSHGTSYHEQYF. CDR3 bases: TGTGCCAGCAGCCATGGAACTAGCTACCACGAGCAGTACTTC. V usage is TRBV3-1 and J usage is TRBJ2-7; perhaps TRBD2 as D (6 bases). Germline loops: CDR1 LGHDT, CDR2 YNNKEL (reference sequence). The CDR3 is 14 residues long. V was shortened by 3 bases and J by 5 bases, with 14 bases between the two germline ends.